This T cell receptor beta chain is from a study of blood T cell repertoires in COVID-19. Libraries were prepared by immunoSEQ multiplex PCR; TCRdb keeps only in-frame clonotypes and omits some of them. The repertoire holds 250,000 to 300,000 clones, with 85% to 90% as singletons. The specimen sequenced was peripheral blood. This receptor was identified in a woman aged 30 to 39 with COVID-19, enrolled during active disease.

The CDR3 DNA reads as TGCGCCAGCAGCCAAGATCTAGCGGGCTCCTACGAGCAGTACTTC. This codes for CASSQDLAGSYEQYF. The chain is built from TRBV4-1 and TRBJ2-7; 8 bases are a match to TRBD2. V shed 0 bases, J shed 0 bases, and the junction held 1 base outside the gene matches. The CDR3 has 15 residues. Per germline, CDR1 MGHRA and CDR2 YSYEKL.